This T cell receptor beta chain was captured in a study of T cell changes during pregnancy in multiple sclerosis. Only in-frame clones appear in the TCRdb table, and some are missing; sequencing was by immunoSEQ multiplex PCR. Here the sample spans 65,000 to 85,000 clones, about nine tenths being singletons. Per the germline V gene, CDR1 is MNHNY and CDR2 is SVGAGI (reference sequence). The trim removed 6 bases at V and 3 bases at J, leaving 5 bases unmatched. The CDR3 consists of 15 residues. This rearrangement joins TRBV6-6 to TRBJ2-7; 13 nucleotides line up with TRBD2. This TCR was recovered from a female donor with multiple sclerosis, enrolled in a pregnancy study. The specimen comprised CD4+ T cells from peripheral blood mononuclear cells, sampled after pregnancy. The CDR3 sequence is CASRIGLAGVYEQYF. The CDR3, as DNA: TGTGCCAGCAGAATCGGACTAGCGGGAGTCTACGAGCAGTACTTC.